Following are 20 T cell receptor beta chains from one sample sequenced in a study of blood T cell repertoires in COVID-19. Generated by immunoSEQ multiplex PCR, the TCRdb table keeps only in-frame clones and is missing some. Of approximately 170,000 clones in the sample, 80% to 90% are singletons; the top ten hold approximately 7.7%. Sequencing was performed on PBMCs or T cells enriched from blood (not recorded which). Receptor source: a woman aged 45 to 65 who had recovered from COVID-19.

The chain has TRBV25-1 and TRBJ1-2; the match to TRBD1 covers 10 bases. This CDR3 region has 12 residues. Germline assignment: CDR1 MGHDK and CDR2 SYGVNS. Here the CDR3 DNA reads TGTGCTTCGAACCCGGGGACAGGGGCCTACACCTTC. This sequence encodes CASNPGTGAYTF.

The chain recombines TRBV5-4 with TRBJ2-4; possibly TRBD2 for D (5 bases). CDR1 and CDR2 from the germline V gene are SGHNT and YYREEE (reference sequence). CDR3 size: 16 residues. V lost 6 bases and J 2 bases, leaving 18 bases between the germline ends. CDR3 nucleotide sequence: TGTGCCAGCACCGCAGGAGGAAGGGAAACCAAAAACATTCAGTACTTC. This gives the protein CASTAGGRETKNIQYF.

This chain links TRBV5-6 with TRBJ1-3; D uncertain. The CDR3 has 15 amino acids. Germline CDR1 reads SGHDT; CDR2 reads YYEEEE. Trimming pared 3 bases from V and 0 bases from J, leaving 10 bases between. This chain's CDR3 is CASSSYFYSGNTIYF. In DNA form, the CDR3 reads TGTGCCAGCAGCTCCTATTTCTACTCTGGAAACACCATATATTTT.

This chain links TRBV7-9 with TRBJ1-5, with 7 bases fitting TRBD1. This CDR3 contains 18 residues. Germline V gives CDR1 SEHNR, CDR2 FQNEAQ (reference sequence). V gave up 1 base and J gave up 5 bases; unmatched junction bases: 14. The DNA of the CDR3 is TGTGCCAGCAGCTTAGGATACAGGGGCGGAGCGGGCGATCAGCCCCAGCATTTT. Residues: CASSLGYRGGAGDQPQHF. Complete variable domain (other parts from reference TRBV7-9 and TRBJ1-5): DTGVSQNPRHKITKRGQNVTFRCDPISEHNRLYWYRQTLGQGPEFLTYFQNEAQLEKSRLLSDRFSAERPKGSFSTLEIQRTEQGDSAMYLCASSLGYRGGAGDQPQHFGDGTRLSIL.

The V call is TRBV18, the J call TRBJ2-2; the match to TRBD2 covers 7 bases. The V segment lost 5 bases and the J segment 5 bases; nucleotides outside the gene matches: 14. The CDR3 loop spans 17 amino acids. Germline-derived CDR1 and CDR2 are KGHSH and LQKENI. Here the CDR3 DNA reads TGTGCCAGCTCATCCAGAGAGGCTAGCGGCTTTACCGGGGAGCTGTTTTTT. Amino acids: CASSSREASGFTGELFF.

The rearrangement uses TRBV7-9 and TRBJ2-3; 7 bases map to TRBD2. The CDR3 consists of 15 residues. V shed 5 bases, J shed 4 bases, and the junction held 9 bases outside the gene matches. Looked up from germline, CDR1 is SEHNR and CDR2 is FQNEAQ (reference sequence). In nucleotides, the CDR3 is TGTGCCAGCAGCCGAGCGGGAACCACGCCAGATACGCAGTATTTT. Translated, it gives CASSRAGTTPDTQYF. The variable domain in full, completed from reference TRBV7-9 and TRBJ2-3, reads DTGVSQNPRHKITKRGQNVTFRCDPISEHNRLYWYRQTLGQGPEFLTYFQNEAQLEKSRLLSDRFSAERPKGSFSTLEIQRTEQGDSAMYLCASSRAGTTPDTQYFGPGTRLTVL.

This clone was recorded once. The chain's CDR3 is CASSCYGKGQGCHEQYF. In nucleotides, the CDR3 is TGTGCCAGCAGTTGCTACGGAAAGGGACAGGGGTGCCACGAGCAGTACTTC. The chain links TRBV28 to TRBJ2-7; 10 bases map to TRBD1. This CDR3 spans 17 amino acids. Germline-derived CDR1 and CDR2 are MDHEN and SYDVKM. With 4 bases clipped from V and 5 bases from J, the junction kept 14 bases outside the gene matches.

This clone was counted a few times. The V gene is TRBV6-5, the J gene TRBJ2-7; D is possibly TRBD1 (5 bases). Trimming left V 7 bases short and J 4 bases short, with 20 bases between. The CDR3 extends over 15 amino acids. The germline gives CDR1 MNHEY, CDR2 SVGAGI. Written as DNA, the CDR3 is TGTGCCAGCACCCTCCGGGCAGGGCTCGTTTACGAGCAGTACTTC. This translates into CASTLRAGLVYEQYF.

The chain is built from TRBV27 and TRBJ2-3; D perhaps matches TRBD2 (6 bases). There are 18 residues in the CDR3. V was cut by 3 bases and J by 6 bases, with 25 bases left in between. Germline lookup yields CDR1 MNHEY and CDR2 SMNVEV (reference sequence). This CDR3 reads CASSLAPLGSGGKDTQYF. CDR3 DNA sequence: TGTGCCAGCAGTTTGGCGCCGCTCGGATCGGGCGGGAAGGATACGCAGTATTTT.

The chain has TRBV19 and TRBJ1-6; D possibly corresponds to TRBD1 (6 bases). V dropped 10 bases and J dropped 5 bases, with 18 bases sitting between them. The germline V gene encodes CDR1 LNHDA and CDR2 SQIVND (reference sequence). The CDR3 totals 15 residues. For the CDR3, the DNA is TGTGCCACCACACGGACAGTGGCGAATAATTCACCCCTCCACTTT. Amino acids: CATTRTVANNSPLHF.

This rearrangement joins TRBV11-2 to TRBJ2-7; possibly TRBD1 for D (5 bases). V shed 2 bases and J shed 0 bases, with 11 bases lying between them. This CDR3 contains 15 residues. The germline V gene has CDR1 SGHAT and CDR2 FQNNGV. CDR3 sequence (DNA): TGTGCCAGCAGCTTATCGGTGGACACCTCCTACGAGCAGTACTTC. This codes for CASSLSVDTSYEQYF.

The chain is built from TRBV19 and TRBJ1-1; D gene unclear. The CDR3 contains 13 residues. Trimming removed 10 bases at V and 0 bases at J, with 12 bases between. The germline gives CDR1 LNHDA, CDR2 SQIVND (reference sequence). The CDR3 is CATTRELNTEAFF. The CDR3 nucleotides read TGTGCCACAACTAGGGAACTGAACACTGAAGCTTTCTTT.

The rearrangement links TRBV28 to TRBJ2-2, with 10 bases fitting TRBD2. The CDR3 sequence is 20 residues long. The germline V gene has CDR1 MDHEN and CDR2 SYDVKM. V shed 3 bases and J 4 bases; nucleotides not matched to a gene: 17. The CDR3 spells CASSLGGLAGDLDGTGELFF. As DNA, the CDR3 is TGTGCCAGCAGTTTGGGAGGGCTAGCGGGAGACCTAGACGGCACCGGGGAGCTGTTTTTT.

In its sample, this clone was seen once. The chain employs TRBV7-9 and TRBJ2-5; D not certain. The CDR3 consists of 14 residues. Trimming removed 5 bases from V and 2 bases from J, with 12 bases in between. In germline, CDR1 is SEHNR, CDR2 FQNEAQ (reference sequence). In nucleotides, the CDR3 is TGTGCCAGCAGCCCCGGCAGGATTCAAGAGACCCAGTACTTC. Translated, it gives CASSPGRIQETQYF.

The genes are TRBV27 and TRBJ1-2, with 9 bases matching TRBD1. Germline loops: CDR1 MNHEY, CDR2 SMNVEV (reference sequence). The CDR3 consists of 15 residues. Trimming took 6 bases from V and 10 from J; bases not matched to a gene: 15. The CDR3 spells CASRDDGDRELAYTF. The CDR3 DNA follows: TGTGCCAGCAGGGACGACGGGGACAGGGAATTGGCCTACACCTTC.

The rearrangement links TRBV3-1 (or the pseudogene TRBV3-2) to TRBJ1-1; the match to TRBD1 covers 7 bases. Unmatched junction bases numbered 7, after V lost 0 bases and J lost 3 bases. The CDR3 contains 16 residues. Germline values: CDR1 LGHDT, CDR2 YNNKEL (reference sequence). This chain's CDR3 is CASSQDTRGSDTEAFF. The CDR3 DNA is TGTGCCAGCAGCCAAGACACCAGGGGGTCGGACACTGAAGCTTTCTTT.

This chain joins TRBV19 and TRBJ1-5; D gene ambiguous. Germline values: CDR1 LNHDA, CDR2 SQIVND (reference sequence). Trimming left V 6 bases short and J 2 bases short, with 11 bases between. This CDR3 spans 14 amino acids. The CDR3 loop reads CASRRTGGNQPQHF. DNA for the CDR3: TGTGCCAGTAGGAGGACTGGGGGCAATCAGCCCCAGCATTTT.

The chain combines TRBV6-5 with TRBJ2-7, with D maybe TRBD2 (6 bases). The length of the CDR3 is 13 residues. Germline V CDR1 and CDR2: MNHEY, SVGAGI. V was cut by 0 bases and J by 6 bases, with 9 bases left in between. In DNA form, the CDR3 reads TGTGCCAGCAGTTACTCAGGAGGGTTCGAGCAGTACTTC. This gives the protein CASSYSGGFEQYF.

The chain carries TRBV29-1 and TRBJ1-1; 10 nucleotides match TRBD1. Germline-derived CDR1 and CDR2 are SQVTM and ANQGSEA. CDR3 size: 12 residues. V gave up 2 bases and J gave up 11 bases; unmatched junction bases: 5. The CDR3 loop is CSVERQGAGAFF. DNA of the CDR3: TGCAGCGTTGAAAGACAGGGGGCAGGTGCTTTCTTT.

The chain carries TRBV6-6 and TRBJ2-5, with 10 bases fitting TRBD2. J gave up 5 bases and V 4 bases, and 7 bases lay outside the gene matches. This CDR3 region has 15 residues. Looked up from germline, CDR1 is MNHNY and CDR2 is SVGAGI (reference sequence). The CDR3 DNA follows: TGTGCCAGCAGTTCCGCTAGCGGGAGATGGGAGACCCAGTACTTC. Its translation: CASSSASGRWETQYF.